The entry that follows covers one TCR beta chain sequence. Antigen: not known. The CDR3 covers 13 residues. The V gene's germline CDR1 is SNHLY and CDR2 FYNNEI. The ends lost 7 bases at V and 8 bases at J; junction bases unmatched: 7. This specimen comes from a study of cytomegalovirus exposure and HLA in healthy donors. Across the study: There were approximately 81 million unique TCRs (from HLA-typed donors) in an early data release. Overall study results and limits: V- and J-gene trimming of TCR beta was linked (in a later analysis) to a missense DCLRE1C variant.

The study ran its PCR with 60 Vbeta and 13 Jbeta primers. In the original analysis: The count from a later analysis was roughly 80 million unique TCR beta chains, about 9.9 million of them shared. Generated by immunoSEQ multiplex PCR, the TCRdb table keeps only in-frame clones and is missing some. V and J calls and clone size follow that table, whereas D and trimming were derived from the DNA. The sample yields approximately 150,000 clones, over 70% seen once. The chain links TRBV2 to TRBJ2-1, with 8 bases identical to TRBD2. Source material: PBMCs. The sequence was obtained from a male donor in good health and CMV-seronegative. CDR3 residues: CASIKRESDEQFF. For the CDR3, the DNA is TGTGCCAGCATTAAGCGGGAGAGTGATGAGCAGTTCTTC.